The 25 T cell receptor beta chains presented below share a single source sample, sequenced in a study of T cells in Graves' hyperthyroidism and ophthalmopathy. It was RNA transcripts that yielded the amplified TCR beta CDR3 regions. HTBI primers were used for first-round RT-PCR of the TCR CDR3. TCRdb redid the calling of the multiplex PCR reads with MiXCR, one entry per CDR3 protein. The profile covers around 660,000 distinct CDR3 sequences, with about 45% appearing a single time and about 7.2% taken by the ten largest. The source material was peripheral blood or thyroid tissue (not recorded which). These receptors came from an adult man with Graves' disease, either hyperthyroidism or ophthalmopathy (not recorded which).

As for this clonotype: This CDR3 is missing its conserved last phenylalanine or tryptophan, likely due to a read error. This rearrangement joins TRBV7-9 to TRBJ2-5; D not resolved. Trimming cost V 1 base and J 2 bases, with 5 bases left between them. The CDR3 contains 13 residues. From germline, CDR1 is SEHNR and CDR2 FQNEAQ (reference sequence). The CDR3 DNA is TGTGCCAGCAGCTTAGTGGCGCAAGAGACCCAGTACCTC. Translation: CASSLVAQETQYL.

This rearrangement joins TRBV10-3 to TRBJ2-7; 8 positions match TRBD1. Germline CDR1 is ENHRY and CDR2 is SYGVKD. The CDR3 contains 12 residues. V was clipped by 8 bases and J by 4 bases; unmatched bases: 4. The CDR3 reads CAILGQDYEQYF. The DNA of the CDR3 is TGTGCCATCCTGGGACAGGATTACGAGCAGTACTTC.

The genes are TRBV25-1 and TRBJ1-2, with 7 bases fitting TRBD1. The CDR3 runs to 16 residues. Germline V gives CDR1 MGHDK, CDR2 SYGVNS. V shed 4 bases, J shed 8 bases, and the junction held 16 bases outside the gene matches. As DNA, the CDR3 is TGTGCCAGCAGTGCTAGAGATCGGGACAGCGTCCAGGGCTACACCTTC. It codes for CASSARDRDSVQGYTF.

This clonotype was counted a single time. A much larger clone differs from this one at a single base, so this may be a read error. Since no conserved phenylalanine or tryptophan closes the CDR3, a read error is the likely cause. The J gene is TRBJ1-6, the V gene TRBV7-9; no clear D gene. The germline V and J ends were trimmed by 1 base and 7 bases, with 8 bases remaining between them. The CDR3 spans 14 residues. The V gene's germline CDR1 is SEHNR and CDR2 FQNEAQ (reference sequence). The DNA for the CDR3 is TGTGCCAGCAGCTTAGAGGTATACAATTCACCCCTCCACCTT. It yields the protein CASSLEVYNSPLHL.

This clonotype was recorded at least ten times. This chain connects TRBV7-9 to TRBJ2-6; 11 nucleotides line up with TRBD2. Losses at the gene ends were 9 bases for V and 0 bases for J; bases not matched to a gene: 4. Germline CDR1 SEHNR, CDR2 FQNEAQ (reference sequence). The CDR3 spans 16 residues. CDR3 in amino acids: CARGTSGFSGANVLTF. The CDR3 region has the DNA TGTGCCAGAGGGACTAGCGGCTTCTCTGGGGCCAACGTCCTGACTTTC.

In the case of this clonotype: Here the CDR3 omits its conserved ending phenylalanine or tryptophan, so a read error is the likely source. The DNA is left out, because the CDR3 cannot be placed on it with certainty; the CDR3 is given as TCRdb lists it. The chain joins TRBV25-1 to TRBJ1-4; no DNA check was done on the table's D call, TRBD1. Germline-derived CDR1 and CDR2 are MGHDK and SYGVNS. The CDR3 spans 11 residues, counting both ends. CDR3 in amino acids: CASSEYAGTGY.

This clonotype occurred a few times. This chain uses TRBV2 with TRBJ2-7, with D uncertain. Trimming took 5 bases from V and 6 from J, leaving 17 bases between them. CDR1 and CDR2 (germline): SNHLY, FYNNEI. CDR3 length equals 14 residues. Here the CDR3 DNA reads TGTGCCAGCAGTTACTTAGGTGCCGCTAGCGAGCAGTACTTC. It is translated as CASSYLGAASEQYF.

This clonotype was found a few times. The genes are TRBV19 and TRBJ2-7, with 7 positions matching TRBD2. Germline V gene sequence: CDR1 LNHDA, CDR2 SQIVND (reference sequence). V shed 7 bases, J shed 2 bases, and the junction held 5 bases outside the gene matches. The CDR3 consists of 13 residues. CDR3 sequence (DNA): TGTGCCAGTATGGCTGCGGGAGCCTACGAGCAGTACTTC. Translating it yields CASMAAGAYEQYF.

The genes are TRBV6-1 and TRBJ1-2; D possibly corresponds to TRBD1 (5 bases). Germline V gene lookup returns CDR1 MNHNS and CDR2 SASEGT. CDR3 length equals 16 residues. Trimming pared 6 bases from V and 3 bases from J, leaving 20 bases between. The CDR3 sequence is CASRPGLAGFDYGYTF. The CDR3 DNA reads TGTGCCAGCAGACCGGGACTAGCGGGCTTCGACTATGGCTACACCTTC.

V is TRBV7-9 and J is TRBJ2-7, with 11 bases aligning to TRBD1. V was pared by 3 bases and J by 9 bases, with 10 bases of the junction left unmatched. This CDR3 spans 15 amino acids. From germline, CDR1 is SEHNR and CDR2 FQNEAQ (reference sequence). The CDR3 here is CASSFRDRGGGGQYF. The DNA for the CDR3 is TGTGCCAGCAGCTTCCGGGACAGGGGGGGCGGCGGGCAGTACTTC.

J is TRBJ1-5 and V is TRBV6-5; 12 bases align to TRBD1. The V gene end was trimmed by 6 bases and the J gene end by 5 bases; junction bases not matched to a gene: 5. The CDR3 sequence is 15 residues long. From germline, CDR1 is MNHEY and CDR2 SVGAGI. CDR3 DNA sequence: TGTGCCAGCAGCCAGGGACAGGGGGCATATCAGCCCCAGCATTTT. Translating gives CASSQGQGAYQPQHF.

This chain joins TRBV19 and TRBJ2-7; D may be TRBD2 (5 bases). This CDR3 region has 15 residues. The germline gives CDR1 LNHDA, CDR2 SQIVND (reference sequence). V was pared by 4 bases and J by 2 bases, with 15 bases between. CDR3 amino acids: CASSTAGGAPYEQYF. The CDR3 DNA is TGTGCCAGTAGTACAGCCGGAGGAGCGCCCTACGAGCAGTACTTC.

This clonotype was found a few times. This chain uses TRBV5-1 with TRBJ1-1; TRBD1 agrees at 8 bases. This CDR3 contains 15 residues. After removal of 3 bases from V and 1 base from J, the junction contained 5 bases not matched to a gene. Germline V gene lookup returns CDR1 SGHRS and CDR2 YFSETQ. CDR3 protein: CASSSRTGSNTEAFF. Written as DNA, the CDR3 is TGCGCCAGCAGCTCAAGGACAGGGTCGAACACTGAAGCTTTCTTT.

This clonotype showed up just a few times. This rearrangement joins TRBV19 to TRBJ1-2; 8 positions agree with TRBD1. This CDR3 region has 15 residues. Looked up from germline, CDR1 is LNHDA and CDR2 is SQIVND (reference sequence). Losses at the gene ends were 5 bases for V and 3 bases for J; bases not matched to a gene: 8. CDR3: CASSAHPTGDYGYTF. DNA for the CDR3: TGTGCCAGTAGTGCTCACCCGACAGGGGACTATGGCTACACCTTC.

The chain has TRBV20-1 and TRBJ2-2, with D maybe TRBD1 (6 bases). The V and J ends lost 4 bases and 0 bases respectively, with 12 bases between them. The CDR3 covers 15 residues. Per the germline V gene, CDR1 is DFQATT and CDR2 is SNEGSKA (reference sequence). CDR3 sequence reads: CSANSGTTNTGELFF. In DNA, the CDR3 is TGCAGTGCTAACTCCGGGACAACGAACACCGGGGAGCTGTTTTTT.

The J gene is TRBJ1-2, the V gene TRBV7-9, with 7 bases identical to TRBD1. The CDR3 is made up of 15 amino acids. Losses at the gene ends were 5 bases for V and 4 bases for J; bases not matched to a gene: 10. Per germline, CDR1 SEHNR and CDR2 FQNEAQ (reference sequence). The CDR3 nucleotides are TGTGCCAGCAGCCCACCTCGGACAGGAAGCTATGGCTACACCTTC. Protein: CASSPPRTGSYGYTF.

This clonotype was recorded many times. The chain employs TRBV10-3 and TRBJ2-7; D ambiguous. The V gene lost 2 bases and the J gene lost 1 base, with 6 bases spanning the gap. This CDR3 region has 13 residues. In germline, CDR1 is ENHRY, CDR2 SYGVKD. CDR3 DNA sequence: TGTGCCATCAGTGAGGGGCGATCCTACGAGCAGTACTTC. Translating it yields CAISEGRSYEQYF.

CDR3 in amino acids: CASSSHVGGRIIPYEQYF. The CDR3 region has the DNA TGCGCCAGCAGCTCTCATGTGGGGGGCCGCATCATTCCCTACGAGCAGTACTTC. The V call is TRBV5-1, the J call TRBJ2-7; tentatively, D is TRBD1 or TRBD2 (6 bases each). Between the trimmed V and J ends, which lost 3 bases and 2 bases, there was a span of 24 bases. The CDR3 extends over 18 amino acids. Germline V CDR1 and CDR2: SGHRS, YFSETQ.

This clonotype was observed a handful of times. This sequence joins TRBV7-6 and TRBJ1-1; D gene ambiguous. This CDR3 comprises 14 residues. V lost 1 base and J lost 1, with 7 bases in between. Per germline, CDR1 SGHVS and CDR2 FNYEAQ. The CDR3 spells CASSLDPSNTEAFF. The CDR3 DNA sequence: TGTGCCAGCAGCTTAGACCCTTCGAACACTGAAGCTTTCTTT. The whole variable domain, remainder taken from reference TRBV7-6 and TRBJ1-1, is GAGVSQSPRYKVTKRGQDVALRCDPISGHVSLYWYRQALGQGPEFLTYFNYEAQQDKSGLPNDRFSAERPEGSISTLTIQRTEQRDSAMYRCASSLDPSNTEAFFGQGTRLTVV.

The chain uses TRBV6-1 and TRBJ2-5; D is unresolved. CDR1 and CDR2 (germline): MNHNS, SASEGT. The V end was cut by 4 bases, the J end by 0 bases, with 18 bases between. The CDR3 is made up of 17 amino acids. In DNA, the CDR3 is TGTGCCAGCAGTGCCGCTTCGGCAGACCTGTACCAAGAGACCCAGTACTTC. As protein: CASSAASADLYQETQYF.

CDR3 sequence reads: CASSYTWTSGAAQYF. The CDR3 region has the DNA TGTGCCAGCAGTTACACCTGGACTAGCGGAGCGGCCCAGTACTTC. The chain uses TRBV6-5 and TRBJ2-5; TRBD2 aligns across 10 bases. V gave up 2 bases and J gave up 9 bases; unmatched junction bases: 9. Germline V gene sequence: CDR1 MNHEY, CDR2 SVGAGI. There are 15 residues in the CDR3.

This chain connects TRBV4-1 to TRBJ1-2; D gene unclear. V lost 1 base, J lost 5 bases, and 17 bases lay in between. The CDR3 has 16 amino acids. Germline CDR1 and CDR2: MGHRA and YSYEKL. The CDR3 loop reads CASSQVRAAPRYGYTF. DNA of the CDR3: TGCGCCAGCAGCCAAGTAAGGGCGGCGCCAAGGTATGGCTACACCTTC.

The chain combines TRBV7-8 with TRBJ1-2; 7 positions agree with TRBD1. Germline trimming cut 4 bases from V and 4 bases from J; bases unmatched to any gene: 12. CDR1 is SGHVS and CDR2 is FQNEAQ in the germline V gene. This CDR3 contains 16 residues. CDR3 residues: CASSSLSRDSRYGYTF. The CDR3 DNA is TGTGCCAGCAGCTCCTTAAGCCGGGACAGTCGCTATGGCTACACCTTC.

The rearrangement links TRBV6-5 to TRBJ2-7; no clear D gene. CDR3 length: 15 residues. V lost 10 bases and J 2 bases, leaving 21 bases between the germline ends. Germline V gene sequence: CDR1 MNHEY, CDR2 SVGAGI. The CDR3 here is CATRPARTNTYEQYF. The CDR3 DNA sequence: TGTGCCACACGGCCGGCAAGGACCAATACCTACGAGCAGTACTTC.

This clonotype was seen only a few times. The V and J genes are TRBV7-2 and TRBJ2-2; TRBD2 agrees at 11 bases. Germline V lookup: CDR1 SGHTA, CDR2 FQGNSA. CDR3 length: 17 amino acids. J was trimmed by 2 bases and V by 4 bases; bases with no gene match: 6. CDR3 DNA sequence: TGTGCCAGCAGCTCGTCCCGACTAGCGGGAAACACCGGGGAGCTGTTTTTT. Protein: CASSSSRLAGNTGELFF.